This TCR beta chain was recovered during a study of blood T cell repertoires in COVID-19. The table came from immunoSEQ multiplex PCR; TCRdb's copy has only in-frame clones and leaves some out. The table records 300,000 to 350,000 clones, roughly 90% of them present only once. Looked up from germline, CDR1 is SGHNT and CDR2 is YYREEE (reference sequence). The V gene lost 1 base and the J gene lost 7 bases, with 21 bases spanning the gap. The CDR3 is made up of 16 amino acids. The source is a young woman with COVID-19, enrolled during active disease. Sequenced input: peripheral blood. The V call is TRBV5-4, the J call TRBJ2-7; D may be TRBD2 (7 bases). The CDR3 DNA reads as TGTGCCAGCAGCTTGCCGGGGGGCAGTGGGGCTGGAGAGCAGTACTTC. It yields the protein CASSLPGGSGAGEQYF.